The TCR beta chain under discussion was sequenced for a study of a mutant IDH1 vaccine in newly diagnosed glioma. For the study at large: Treated patients, roughly 62% male and 37.5% female, averaged roughly 40 years of age. Earlier therapy was either radiotherapy, temozolomide, or both, and most got both.

The time point denotes: baseline, week 1 (first vaccination visit). This sample's treatment: pre-vaccination baseline after standard-of-care therapy. Every donor had a new WHO grade 3 or 4 astrocytoma that was IDH1-mutant, with loss of nuclear ATRX. The CDR3 spans 14 residues. Trimming cost V 3 bases and J 8 bases, with 13 bases left between them. Germline V gene sequence: CDR1 SGHVS, CDR2 FQNEAQ. For this clone: What it recognizes is unknown.

Study observations and caveats: Pseudoprogression appears to have had no connection to changes in top peripheral T cell clonotypes.

The assay was immunoSEQ multiplex PCR, and TCRdb's table has in-frame clones only and misses some. Of about 59,000 clones in the sample, 80% to 95% were seen once. The rearrangement links TRBV7-8 to TRBJ1-4, with a possible D match to TRBD1 (5 bases). The TCR sequence derives from a man aged 50 to 60 with glioma. The specimen was PBMCs, collected from a glioma patient treated with radiotherapy, temozolomide or both. CDR3 in DNA: TGTGCCAGCAGCTTCCAGGGTCGAGGGGAAAAACTGTTTTTT. Its translation is CASSFQGRGEKLFF.